The present T cell receptor beta chain was sequenced within a study of T cell responses to AZD1222 COVID-19 vaccine. Overall study results and limits: White British donors predominated, females outnumbered males, and clonal diversity was possibly underestimated.

With 2 bases removed from V and 7 bases from J, the gap between germline ends came to 15 bases. The V gene's germline CDR1 is KGHSH and CDR2 LQKENI. CDR3 length: 15 amino acids. Some clones are missing from TCRdb's copy, which holds only in-frame ones; the method was immunoSEQ multiplex PCR. The table shows some 18,000 clones, with around 81% occurring only once. This clone was seen only a few times. What it recognizes is unknown. The chain employs TRBV18 and TRBJ1-5; D gene uncertain. The starting material was peripheral blood, obtained 28 days after the second AZD1222 dose. This TCR came from an adult who received the AZD1222 COVID-19 vaccine. The CDR3 region is CASSPESLHGQPQHF. CDR3 sequence (DNA): TGTGCCAGCTCACCAGAGAGCCTCCATGGGCAGCCCCAGCATTTT.